A selection of T cell receptor beta chains follows, all from one sample in a study of OX40 agonist ivuxolimab in advanced cancers. Assay: immunoSEQ multiplex PCR; the TCRdb copy retains only in-frame clones and omits some. This table holds about 73,000 clones, approximately 90% found once. The sample here was CD4+ or CD8+ T cells sorted from blood, taken in a trial of the OX40 agonist ivuxolimab. The origin of the receptors is an adult with an advanced solid tumor such as melanoma, head and neck, liver or kidney cancer. Each CDR3 is given with its conserved first and last residue. The D gene is left open where the match is weak. Where a row states a size, it is once, few, many or the class of an expanded clone; other rows omit it.

j_call v_call clone_size d_call cdr3_nt cdr3_aa
TRBJ2-2 TRBV30 - - TGTGCCTGGAGTGGACAGACTTTCACCGGGGAGCTGTTTTTT CAWSGQTFTGELFF
TRBJ2-4 TRBV5-1 - TRBD1 TGCGCCAGCAGCTTGGGACAGGGGGCGATTGCAGGGGACATTCAGTACTTC CASSLGQGAIAGDIQYF
TRBJ1-5 TRBV6-1 - - TGTGCCAGCAGTGTTGCGGGGGGTATGGGTCAGCCCCAGCATTTT CASSVAGGMGQPQHF
TRBJ2-3 TRBV29-1 - - TGCAGCGTTGAAGTCCACAGCACAGATACGCAGTATTTT CSVEVHSTDTQYF
TRBJ2-7 TRBV5-5 - TRBD2 TGTGCCAGCAGCTTGGCGGCTAGCGGATACTACGAGCAGTACTTC CASSLAASGYYEQYF
TRBJ2-7 TRBV7-2 - TRBD2 TGTGCCAGCAGCCCGACTAGCGGGAGGATCTACGAGCAGTACTTC CASSPTSGRIYEQYF
TRBJ2-1 TRBV4-1 - TRBD1 TGCGCCAGCAGCCTCGGACAGGGGGATATATATGAGCAGTTCTTC CASSLGQGDIYEQFF
TRBJ1-5 TRBV5-6 once - TGTGCCAGCAGCTTGACTTACAATCAGCCCCAGCATTTT CASSLTYNQPQHF
TRBJ2-3 TRBV7-3 - - TGTGCCAGCGCTCGGGTAGGCGGAGATACGCAGTATTTT CASARVGGDTQYF
TRBJ2-4 TRBV6-4 - TRBD1 TGTGCCAGCAGTGAAAATCAGGGGGAAAACATTCAGTACTTC CASSENQGENIQYF
TRBJ2-5 TRBV10-2 - TRBD2 TGCGCCAGCCGGGAGGGGGTCACGACCCAGTACTTC CASREGVTTQYF
TRBJ2-1 TRBV7-9 - - TGTGCCAGCGGGGGCCGGGCCCCCCAGTTCTTC CASGGRAPQFF
TRBJ2-3 TRBV19 - TRBD1 TGTGCCAGTATGGGACAGGGCCCAGATACGCAGTATTTT CASMGQGPDTQYF
TRBJ1-1 TRBV15 - - TGTGCCACCAGCCGGTACCGGGGGCCCACTGAAGCTTTCTTT CATSRYRGPTEAFF
TRBJ2-3 TRBV30 - TRBD2 TGTGCCTGGAGTGTCCTAGCGGGAAGGACAGATACGCAGTATTTT CAWSVLAGRTDTQYF
TRBJ2-5 TRBV6-5 - - TGTGCCAGCAGCCCCGGGACTTCACGGGAGACCCAGTACTTC CASSPGTSRETQYF
TRBJ2-5 TRBV5-1 - - TGCGCCAGCAGCCCTGGACCCAGGGTAGGGCAAGAGACCCAGTACTTC CASSPGPRVGQETQYF
TRBJ2-1 TRBV14 - TRBD2 TGTGCCAGCAGCCAAGATCGCCTAGCGGGCCCTGGCAATGAGCAGTTCTTC CASSQDRLAGPGNEQFF
TRBJ2-3 TRBV5-4 - - TGTGCCAGCAGCTTGGCTGCCCCGGAAGATACGCAGTATTTT CASSLAAPEDTQYF
TRBJ2-7 TRBV14 - TRBD1 TGTGCCAGCAGTCAGACAGGGTCAAGCTCCTACGAGCAGTACTTC CASSQTGSSSYEQYF
TRBJ2-1 TRBV5-1 - TRBD2 TGCGCCAGCAGCTTGACTAGCGGGTACAATGAGCAGTTCTTC CASSLTSGYNEQFF
TRBJ1-4 TRBV4-1 once - TGCGCCAGCAGCCAAGATGATTCCGGGGTACTGTTTTTT CASSQDDSGVLFF
TRBJ1-2 TRBV6-1 - - TGTGCCAGCAGTCTGGTGGGGAAAAACTATGGCTACACCTTC CASSLVGKNYGYTF
TRBJ2-1 TRBV7-8 - - TGTGCCAGCAGCGGACCCGGGACCTCCTACAATGAGCAGTTCTTC CASSGPGTSYNEQFF
TRBJ1-4 TRBV4-1 once TRBD1 TGCGCCAGCAGCCACCCGGGACAGGGGAACGAAAAACTGTTTTTT CASSHPGQGNEKLFF
TRBJ2-5 TRBV6-6 - TRBD2 TGTGCCAGCAAAGTAGCGGGTCAAGAGACCCAGTACTTC CASKVAGQETQYF
TRBJ2-2 TRBV7-6 - - TGTGCCAGCGAGGGCACCGGGGAGCTGTTTTTT CASEGTGELFF
TRBJ2-5 TRBV19 - - TGTGCCAGTAGTATTGTGGAGGGGGTAGGAGAGACCCAGTACTTC CASSIVEGVGETQYF
TRBJ2-5 TRBV7-9 few - TGTGCCAGCAGCCAGCACGGGGGTAAAGAGACCCAGTACTTC CASSQHGGKETQYF
TRBJ1-4 TRBV29-1 - - TGCAGCGTGGCCCAGGGACGGAGGAATGAAAAACTGTTTTTT CSVAQGRRNEKLFF
TRBJ2-7 TRBV19 - - TGTGCCAGTAGTCCCCGTGCAGCCATCTACGAGCAGTACTTC CASSPRAAIYEQYF
TRBJ2-1 TRBV10-3 - - TGTGCCATCAGGCCGGGATCTCAGCTGCCCAATGAGCAGTTCTTC CAIRPGSQLPNEQFF